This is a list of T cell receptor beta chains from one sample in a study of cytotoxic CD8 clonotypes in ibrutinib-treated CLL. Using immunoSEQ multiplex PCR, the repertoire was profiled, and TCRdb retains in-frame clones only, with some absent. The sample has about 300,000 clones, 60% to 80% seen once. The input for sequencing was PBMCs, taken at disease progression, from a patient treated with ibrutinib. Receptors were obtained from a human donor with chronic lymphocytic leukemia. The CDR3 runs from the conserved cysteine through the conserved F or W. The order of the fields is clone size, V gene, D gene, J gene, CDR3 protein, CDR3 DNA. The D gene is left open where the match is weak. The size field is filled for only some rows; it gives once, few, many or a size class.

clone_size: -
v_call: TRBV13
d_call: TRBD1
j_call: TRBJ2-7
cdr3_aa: CASSPGQGVFFEQYF
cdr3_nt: TGTGCCAGCAGCCCGGGACAGGGGGTTTTCTTCGAGCAGTACTTC

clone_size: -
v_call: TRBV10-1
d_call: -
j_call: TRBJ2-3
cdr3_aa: CASSDFGRTDTQYF
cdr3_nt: TGCGCCAGCAGTGATTTTGGTCGTACAGATACGCAGTATTTT

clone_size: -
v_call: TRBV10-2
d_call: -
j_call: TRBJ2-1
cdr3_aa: CASSETGGEQFF
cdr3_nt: TGCGCCAGCAGTGAGACCGGGGGTGAGCAGTTCTTC

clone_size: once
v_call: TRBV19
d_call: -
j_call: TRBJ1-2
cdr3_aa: CASSISRTVFGYTF
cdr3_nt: TGTGCCAGTAGTATTTCTCGGACAGTTTTTGGCTACACCTTC

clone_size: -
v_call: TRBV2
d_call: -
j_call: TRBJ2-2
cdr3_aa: CASSDGRTGELFF
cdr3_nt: TGTGCCAGCAGTGACGGACGCACCGGGGAGCTGTTTTTT

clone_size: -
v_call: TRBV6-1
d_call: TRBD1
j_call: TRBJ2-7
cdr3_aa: CASSGRQGASEQYF
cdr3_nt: TGTGCCAGCAGTGGTAGACAGGGGGCGTCGGAGCAGTACTTC

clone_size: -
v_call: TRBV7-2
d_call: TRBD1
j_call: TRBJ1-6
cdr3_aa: CASSLDRGLSPLHF
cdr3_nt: TGTGCCAGCAGCTTAGACAGGGGGCTCTCACCCCTCCACTTT

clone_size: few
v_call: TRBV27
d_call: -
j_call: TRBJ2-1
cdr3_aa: CASSLGGSYNEQFF
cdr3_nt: TGTGCCAGCAGTTTGGGAGGCTCCTACAATGAGCAGTTCTTC

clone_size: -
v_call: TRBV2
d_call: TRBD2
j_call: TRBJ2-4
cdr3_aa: CASSVLAGTVAKNIQYF
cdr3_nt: TGTGCCAGCAGTGTACTAGCGGGCACAGTAGCCAAAAACATTCAGTACTTC

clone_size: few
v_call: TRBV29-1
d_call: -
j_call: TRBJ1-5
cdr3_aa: CSTLRAYSNQPQHF
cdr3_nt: TGCAGCACCCTTCGGGCGTATAGCAATCAGCCCCAGCATTTT

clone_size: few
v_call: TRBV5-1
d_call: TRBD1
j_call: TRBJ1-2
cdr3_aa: CASSGTGQGSYGYTF
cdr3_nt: TGCGCCAGCAGCGGAACGGGACAGGGATCCTATGGCTACACCTTC

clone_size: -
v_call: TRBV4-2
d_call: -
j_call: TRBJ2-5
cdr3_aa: CASSQGFTGVLRETQYF
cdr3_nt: TGTGCCAGCAGCCAAGGGTTCACGGGGGTTTTAAGGGAGACCCAGTACTTC

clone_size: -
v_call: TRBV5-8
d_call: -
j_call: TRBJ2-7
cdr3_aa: CASSLWDGTYEQYF
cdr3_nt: TGTGCCAGCAGCCTATGGGACGGTACCTACGAGCAGTACTTC

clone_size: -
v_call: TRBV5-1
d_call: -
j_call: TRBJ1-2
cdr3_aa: CASSLARSSYGYTF
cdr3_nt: TGCGCCAGCAGCTTGGCCCGGAGTTCCTATGGCTACACCTTC

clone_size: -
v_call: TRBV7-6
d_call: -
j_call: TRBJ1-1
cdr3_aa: CASSFPIGQGHTEAFF
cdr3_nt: TGTGCCAGCAGCTTTCCCATAGGTCAGGGACACACTGAAGCTTTCTTT

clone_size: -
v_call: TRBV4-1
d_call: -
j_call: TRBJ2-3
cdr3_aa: CASSQDWEALDTQYF
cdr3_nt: TGCGCCAGCAGCCAAGATTGGGAAGCCCTAGATACGCAGTATTTT

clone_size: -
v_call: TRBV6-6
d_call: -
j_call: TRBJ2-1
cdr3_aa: CASSYSTYQYNEQFF
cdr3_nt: TGTGCCAGCAGTTACTCAACCTACCAGTACAATGAGCAGTTCTTC

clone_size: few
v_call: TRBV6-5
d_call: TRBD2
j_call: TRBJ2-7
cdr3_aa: CASSYFSSGSYEQYF
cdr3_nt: TGTGCCAGCAGTTACTTTTCTAGCGGCTCCTACGAGCAGTACTTC

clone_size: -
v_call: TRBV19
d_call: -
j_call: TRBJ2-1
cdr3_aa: CASKKRDAAYNEQFF
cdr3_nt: TGTGCCAGTAAAAAAAGGGACGCCGCCTACAATGAGCAGTTCTTC

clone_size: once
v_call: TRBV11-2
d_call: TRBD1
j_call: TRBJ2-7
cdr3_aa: CASSSSRDRDGPYEQYF
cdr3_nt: TGTGCCAGCAGCTCGTCCCGGGACAGGGATGGGCCCTACGAGCAGTACTTC

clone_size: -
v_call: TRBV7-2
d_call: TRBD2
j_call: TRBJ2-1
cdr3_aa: CASSLAGSASGRSSYNEQFF
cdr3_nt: TGTGCCAGCAGCTTAGCGGGGTCGGCTAGCGGCCGGAGCTCCTACAATGAGCAGTTCTTC

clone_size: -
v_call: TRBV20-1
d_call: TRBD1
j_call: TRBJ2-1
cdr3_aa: CSAGMDRAQFF
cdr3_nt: TGCAGTGCCGGAATGGACAGGGCACAGTTCTTC

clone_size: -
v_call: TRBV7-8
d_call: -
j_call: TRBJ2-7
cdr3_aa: CASSLEYRTYEQYF
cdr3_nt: TGTGCCAGCAGCTTAGAGTACAGAACCTACGAGCAGTACTTC

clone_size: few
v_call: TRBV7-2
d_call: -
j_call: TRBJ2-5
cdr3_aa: CASSSTSQQTQYF
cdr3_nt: TGTGCCAGCAGCTCAACTAGTCAACAGACCCAGTACTTC

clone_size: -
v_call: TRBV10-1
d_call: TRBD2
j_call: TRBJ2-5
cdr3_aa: CASSELQLAGGETQYF
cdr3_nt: TGCGCCAGCAGTGAATTACAACTCGCGGGGGGAGAGACCCAGTACTTC

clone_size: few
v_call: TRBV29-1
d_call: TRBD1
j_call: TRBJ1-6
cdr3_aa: CSVDTGTGTLHF
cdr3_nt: TGCAGCGTTGACACCGGGACAGGCACCCTCCACTTT

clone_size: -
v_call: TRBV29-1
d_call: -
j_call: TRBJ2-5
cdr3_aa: CSVREETQYF
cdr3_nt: TGCAGCGTTCGTGAAGAGACCCAGTACTTC

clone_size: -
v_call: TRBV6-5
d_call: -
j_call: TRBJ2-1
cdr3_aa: CASSLRGGSYNEQFF
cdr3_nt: TGTGCCAGCAGCCTCCGGGGTGGATCCTACAATGAGCAGTTCTTC

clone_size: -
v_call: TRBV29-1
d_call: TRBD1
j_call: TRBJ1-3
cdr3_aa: CSVITGGGGNTIYF
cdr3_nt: TGCAGCGTTATTACAGGGGGAGGAGGAAACACCATATATTTT

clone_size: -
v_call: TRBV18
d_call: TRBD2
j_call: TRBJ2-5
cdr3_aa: CASSQTEFASGSKKETQYF
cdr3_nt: TGTGCCAGCTCACAAACAGAATTCGCTAGCGGGAGTAAAAAAGAGACCCAGTACTTC

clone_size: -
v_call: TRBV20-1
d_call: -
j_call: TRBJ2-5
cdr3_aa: CSARDLETQYF
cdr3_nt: TGCAGTGCTAGAGATCTGGAGACCCAGTACTTC

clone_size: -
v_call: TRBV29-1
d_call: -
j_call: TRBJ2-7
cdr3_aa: CSVGQVSGAGGQYF
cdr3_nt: TGCAGCGTTGGACAGGTTTCTGGGGCGGGCGGGCAGTACTTC

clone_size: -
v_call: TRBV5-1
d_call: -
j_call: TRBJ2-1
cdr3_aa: CASSTHQADEQFF
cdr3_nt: TGCGCCAGCAGCACCCACCAGGCAGATGAGCAGTTCTTC

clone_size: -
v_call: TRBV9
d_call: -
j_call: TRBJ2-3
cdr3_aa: CASSVELGDFTDTQYF
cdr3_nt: TGTGCCAGCAGCGTAGAGTTGGGGGACTTCACAGATACGCAGTATTTT

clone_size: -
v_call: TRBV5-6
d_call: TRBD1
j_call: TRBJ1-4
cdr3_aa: CASSFYRGGWEKLFF
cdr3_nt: TGTGCCAGCAGCTTCTACAGGGGCGGATGGGAAAAACTGTTTTTT

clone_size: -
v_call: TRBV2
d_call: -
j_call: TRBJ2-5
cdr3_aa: CASSYLQETQYF
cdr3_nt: TGTGCCAGCAGTTATCTCCAAGAGACCCAGTACTTC

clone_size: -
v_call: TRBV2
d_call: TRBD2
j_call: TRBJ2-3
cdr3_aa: CASTLAGGPDTQYF
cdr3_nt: TGTGCCAGCACTCTAGCGGGGGGGCCAGATACGCAGTATTTT

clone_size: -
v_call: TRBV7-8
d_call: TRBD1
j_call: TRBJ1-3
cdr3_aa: CASTGERGLPGNTIYF
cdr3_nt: TGTGCCAGCACCGGAGAGAGGGGGCTCCCTGGAAACACCATATATTTT

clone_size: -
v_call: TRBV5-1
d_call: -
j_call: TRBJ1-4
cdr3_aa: CASSLGGAPNEKLFF
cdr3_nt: TGCGCCAGCAGCTTGGGTGGGGCCCCCAATGAAAAACTGTTTTTT

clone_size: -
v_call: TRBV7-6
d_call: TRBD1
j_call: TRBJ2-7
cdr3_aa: CASSLRTGGAEQYF
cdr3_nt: TGTGCCAGCAGCCTACGGACAGGGGGCGCTGAGCAGTACTTC

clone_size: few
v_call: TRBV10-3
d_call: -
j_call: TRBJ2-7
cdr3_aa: CAISEGGYEQYF
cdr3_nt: TGTGCCATCAGTGAGGGGGGGTACGAGCAGTACTTC

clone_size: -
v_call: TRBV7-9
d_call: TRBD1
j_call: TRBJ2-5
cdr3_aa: CASSPTKPGQGAFETQYF
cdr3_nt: TGTGCCAGCAGCCCAACCAAGCCGGGACAGGGGGCATTTGAGACCCAGTACTTC

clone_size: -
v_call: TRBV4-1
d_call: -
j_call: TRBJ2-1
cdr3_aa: CASSQEGGRIEQFF
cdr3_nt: TGCGCCAGCAGCCAAGAAGGTGGGCGGATTGAGCAGTTCTTC

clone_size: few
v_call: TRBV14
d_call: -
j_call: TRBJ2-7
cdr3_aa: CASSQVGSYYEQYF
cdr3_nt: TGTGCCAGCAGCCAAGTAGGATCCTACTACGAGCAGTACTTC

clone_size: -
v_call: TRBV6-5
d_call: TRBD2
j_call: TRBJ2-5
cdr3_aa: CASSKTSGRETQYF
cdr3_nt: TGTGCCAGCAGTAAAACTAGCGGGCGAGAGACCCAGTACTTC

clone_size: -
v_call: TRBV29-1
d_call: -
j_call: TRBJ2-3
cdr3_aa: CSVPRARGTDTQYF
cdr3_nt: TGCAGCGTTCCTCGAGCGAGGGGCACAGATACGCAGTATTTT

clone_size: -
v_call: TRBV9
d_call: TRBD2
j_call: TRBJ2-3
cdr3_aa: CASSPRTSGGKSTDTQYF
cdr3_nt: TGTGCCAGCAGCCCCCGGACTAGCGGGGGGAAAAGCACAGATACGCAGTATTTT

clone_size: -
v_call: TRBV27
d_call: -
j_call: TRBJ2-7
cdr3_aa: CASSLLGYEQYF
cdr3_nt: TGTGCCAGCAGTTTACTAGGATACGAGCAGTACTTC

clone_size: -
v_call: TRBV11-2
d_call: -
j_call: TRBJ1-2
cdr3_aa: CASSDRGSYGYTF
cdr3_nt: TGTGCCAGCAGCGACCGGGGGAGCTATGGCTACACCTTC

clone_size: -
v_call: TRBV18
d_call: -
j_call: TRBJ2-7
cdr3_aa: CASSPPQGISYEQYF
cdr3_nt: TGTGCCAGCTCACCTCCACAAGGGATCTCCTACGAGCAGTACTTC

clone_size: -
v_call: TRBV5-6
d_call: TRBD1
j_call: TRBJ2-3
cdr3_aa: CASSLGTGSFTDTQYF
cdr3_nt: TGTGCCAGCAGCTTGGGGACAGGGTCGTTCACAGATACGCAGTATTTT

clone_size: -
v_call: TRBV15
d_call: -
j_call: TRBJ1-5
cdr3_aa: CATSRDSARDLDQPQHF
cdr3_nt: TGTGCCACCAGCAGAGATTCTGCTAGGGACCTTGATCAGCCCCAGCATTTT

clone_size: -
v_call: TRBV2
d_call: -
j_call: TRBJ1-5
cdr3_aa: CASRNSGRGQPQHF
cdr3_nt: TGTGCCAGCAGGAACAGCGGGCGGGGTCAGCCCCAGCATTTT